This T cell receptor (beta chain) was found in a study of blood T cell repertoires in COVID-19. About the research overall: In each case, the material was cDNA or gDNA derived from T cells, B-cell-depleted T cells, or PBMCs.

Seattle's cohort entered during active infection and was followed longitudinally. V lost 4 bases and J lost 7, with 17 bases in between. This CDR3 is 15 amino acids long. From germline, CDR1 is SGHNT and CDR2 YYREEE (reference sequence). Some clones are missing from TCRdb's copy, which holds only in-frame ones; the method was immunoSEQ multiplex PCR. This sample has approximately 170,000 clones; about 85% occur once, and the top ten carry approximately 7%. The rearrangement joins TRBV5-4 to TRBJ1-4, with a tentative D call TRBD1 (5 bases). The sequence came from an elderly man with COVID-19, enrolled during active disease. The sample taken for sequencing was peripheral blood. CDR3 sequence: CASSRGLFGGEKLFF. The CDR3 coding sequence is TGTGCCAGCAGCCGGGGCCTTTTCGGGGGTGAAAAACTGTTTTTT.